This is a list of T cell receptor beta chains from one sample in a study of CD8 T cells in ankylosing spondylitis. TCRdb re-derived calls from the 5' RACE reads in MiXCR, one entry per CDR3 protein. The data hold fewer than 500,000 distinct CDR3 sequences, with roughly a quarter observed a single time. Sequencing was done on a sample of blood, either unsorted or a sorted T cell fraction (not recorded which). These receptors all come from a male donor with ankylosing spondylitis. The conserved cysteine and the conserved F or W are not part of the CDR3 here.

TRBV5-1	12	TRBJ1-2	ASSLEGTSYGYT
TRBV2	14	TRBJ2-3	ASSGGFGAGGDTQY
TRBV11-3	11	TRBJ1-2	ASSLLQGAGYT
TRBV7-6	11	TRBJ2-2	ASRSTGDGELF
TRBV20-1	13	TRBJ2-2	SARVWGSRAGELF
TRBV3-1	11	TRBJ2-1	ASSAQGYNEQF
TRBV12-3/TRBV12-4	11	TRBJ2-5	ASSSGPFGTQY
TRBV27	11	TRBJ1-1	ASISAENTEAF
TRBV7-9	12	TRBJ2-1	ASSLPSGGAEQF
TRBV7-6	12	TRBJ2-2	ASSQTGTTGELF
TRBV15	13	TRBJ2-5	ATSRDSLDGETQY
TRBV3-1	14	TRBJ1-2	ASSRDRGRNPYGYT
TRBV7-2	14	TRBJ2-7	ASSLDAGRGIGKQY
TRBV10-3	14	TRBJ2-7	AISPSEAGVGYEQY
TRBV29-1	14	TRBJ2-7	SVEAEGGGGSYEQY
TRBV5-1	13	TRBJ1-2	ASSLAEQKSYGYT
TRBV6-5	9	TRBJ2-1	ASNGGNEQF
TRBV5-1	12	TRBJ1-1	ASSLVRGPTEAF
TRBV15	14	TRBJ1-4	ATSRDPGLTNEKLF
TRBV18	13	TRBJ2-1	ASSPGAGGENEQF
TRBV10-3	15	TRBJ1-6	AISEPTLGPHNSPLH
TRBV5-1	15	TRBJ2-1	ASSSTRGERSYNEQF
TRBV5-1	12	TRBJ1-2	ASSLSADNYGYT
TRBV27	14	TRBJ2-1	ASIRRNSKSYNEQF
TRBV29-1	12	TRBJ2-1	SVEPSGSYNEQF
TRBV20-1	12	TRBJ1-5	SATEGGRNQPQH
TRBV20-1	12	TRBJ2-1	SASKPGQGYEQF
TRBV18	11	TRBJ1-4	ASSRDTQEKLF
TRBV5-1	12	TRBJ2-4	ASSYRSSGDIQY
TRBV24-1	13	TRBJ2-3	ATSAGRGSTDTQY
TRBV27	12	TRBJ1-5	ASSPRDSNQPQH
TRBV29-1	9	TRBJ2-1	SVRRGREQF
TRBV12-3/TRBV12-4	11	TRBJ2-7	ASSPLLTYEQY
TRBV15	11	TRBJ2-7	ATSRDGRSEQY
TRBV20-1	19	TRBJ2-2	SARPPGAGRLAGGQGGELF
TRBV5-1	11	TRBJ2-7	ASSLEVSYEQY
TRBV5-1	13	TRBJ2-1	ASASYGRAYNEQF
TRBV7-8	11	TRBJ1-2	ASSLFGLYGYT
TRBV2	10	TRBJ1-2	ASRVGSYGYT
TRBV3-1	11	TRBJ1-1	ASSPPIGSEAF
TRBV20-1	17	TRBJ2-3	SARDFLESAGGYPDTQY
TRBV11-2	13	TRBJ2-3	ASSLGAGTTDTQY
TRBV4-1	15	TRBJ2-2	ASSQGLAGEATGELF
TRBV5-1	15	TRBJ1-1	ASTITGRGPLNTEAF
TRBV12-3/TRBV12-4	14	TRBJ1-4	ASSRRHATTNEKLF
TRBV29-1	13	TRBJ2-3	SVEEVPGPLDTQY
TRBV5-6	11	TRBJ1-4	ASSWGSLEKLF
TRBV5-1	12	TRBJ1-3	ASSLADSGNTIY
TRBV12-3/TRBV12-4	11	TRBJ1-2	ASTLWGTYGYT